These T cell receptor beta chains were read from a single sample in a study of blood T cell repertoires in COVID-19. Libraries were prepared by immunoSEQ multiplex PCR; TCRdb keeps only in-frame clonotypes and omits some of them. The sample carries roughly 160,000 clones, 84% recorded once. Sequenced: peripheral blood. The receptors were sampled from a man aged 70-80 years with active or convalescent COVID-19. Both conserved end residues are part of each CDR3. D genes are given only for firm matches. Not all rows give a size; the values are once, few, many and, for expanded clones, a class.

j_gene	abundance	len	d_gene	v_gene	CDR3aa	CDR3nt
TRBJ1-2	.	15	TRBD1	TRBV7-2	CASSSTGGANYGYTF	TGTGCCAGCAGCTCAACAGGGGGAGCTAACTATGGCTACACCTTC
TRBJ1-3	once	17	.	TRBV18	CASSPKSGSASGNTIYF	TGTGCCAGCTCACCAAAATCAGGCTCAGCCTCTGGAAACACCATATATTTT
TRBJ2-3	.	16	TRBD2	TRBV3-1/TRBV3-2	CASSLGLAMSTDTQYF	TGTGCCAGCAGCCTGGGACTAGCGATGAGCACAGATACGCAGTATTTT
TRBJ2-7	.	17	TRBD2	TRBV28	CASIPLGVAGDPYEQYF	TGTGCCAGCATTCCATTGGGCGTAGCGGGAGATCCGTACGAGCAGTACTTC
TRBJ2-7	.	13	TRBD1	TRBV3-1/TRBV3-2	CASSRQGSYEQYF	TGTGCCAGCAGCCGACAGGGTTCCTACGAGCAGTACTTC
TRBJ2-1	.	17	TRBD2	TRBV6-2/TRBV6-3	CASSYSTSGRPYNEQFF	TGTGCCAGCAGTTACTCGACCAGCGGGAGGCCCTACAATGAGCAGTTCTTC
TRBJ2-5	few	16	TRBD2	TRBV24-1	CATSDPLAGGKETQYF	TGTGCCACCAGTGACCCACTAGCGGGAGGGAAAGAGACCCAGTACTTC
TRBJ2-1	many	14	.	TRBV6-5	CASALGGARNEQFF	TGTGCCAGCGCCCTTGGAGGGGCTAGGAATGAGCAGTTCTTC
TRBJ1-5	few	16	.	TRBV7-2	CASSTAGGRGNQPQHF	TGTGCCAGCAGCACCGCGGGGGGTCGCGGCAATCAGCCCCAGCATTTT
TRBJ2-3	.	16	TRBD2	TRBV5-4	CASSLGAGVSTDTQYF	TGTGCCAGCAGCTTAGGTGCGGGGGTTTCCACAGATACGCAGTATTTT
TRBJ1-6	.	15	.	TRBV9	CASSAQGGNNSPLHF	TGTGCCAGCAGCGCCCAGGGAGGGAATAATTCACCCCTCCACTTT
TRBJ2-3	once	15	TRBD1	TRBV2	CASSGAGQGGDTQYF	TGTGCCAGCAGTGGGGCGGGACAGGGAGGAGATACGCAGTATTTT
TRBJ1-1	.	14	.	TRBV30	CAWWSNRWVTEAFF	TGTGCCTGGTGGAGTAACAGGTGGGTCACTGAAGCTTTCTTT
TRBJ1-2	once	14	TRBD1	TRBV5-5	CASSLVTGDYGYTF	TGTGCCAGCAGCCTGGTCACAGGGGACTATGGCTACACCTTC
TRBJ2-1	.	17	TRBD2	TRBV6-4	CASSPSRTSLDLNEQFF	TGTGCCAGCAGTCCCTCCCGGACTAGCTTGGATCTCAATGAGCAGTTCTTC
TRBJ2-6	once	15	.	TRBV18	CASSPEGSGANVLTF	TGTGCCAGCTCACCAGAGGGCTCTGGGGCCAACGTCCTGACTTTC
TRBJ2-2	.	17	TRBD2	TRBV4-3	CASSQDRLREIAGELFF	TGCGCCAGCAGCCAAGATCGCTTGCGGGAGATCGCCGGGGAGCTGTTTTTT
TRBJ2-1	.	15	TRBD2	TRBV19	CASSIGSGRNGEQFF	TGTGCCAGTAGTATAGGTAGCGGGAGAAACGGTGAGCAGTTCTTC
TRBJ1-5	.	13	.	TRBV21-1	CASSNNSNQPQHF	TGTGCCAGCAGCAACAATAGCAATCAGCCCCAGCATTTT
TRBJ1-1	.	15	.	TRBV2	CASSHPVSMNTEAFF	TGTGCCAGCAGTCACCCGGTGTCCATGAACACTGAAGCTTTCTTT
TRBJ2-4	.	15	.	TRBV24-1	CATSQGGTSKNIQYF	TGTGCCACCAGCCAGGGGGGCACGAGCAAAAACATTCAGTACTTC
TRBJ1-2	few	16	.	TRBV13	CASSLGARGRGYGYTF	TGTGCCAGCAGCTTAGGTGCCCGGGGAAGAGGCTATGGCTACACCTTC
TRBJ2-7	.	15	TRBD2	TRBV7-2	CASSLGASGAYEQYF	TGTGCCAGCAGCTTAGGCGCTAGCGGAGCCTACGAGCAGTACTTC